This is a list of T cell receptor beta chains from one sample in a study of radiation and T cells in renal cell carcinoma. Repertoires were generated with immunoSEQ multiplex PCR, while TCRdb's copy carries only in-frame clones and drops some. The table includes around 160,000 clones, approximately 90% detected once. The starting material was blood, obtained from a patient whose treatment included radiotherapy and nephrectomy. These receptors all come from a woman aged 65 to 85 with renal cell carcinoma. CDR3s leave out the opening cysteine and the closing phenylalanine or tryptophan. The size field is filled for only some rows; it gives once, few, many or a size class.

CDR3aa: ASTMRASGGRYNEQF; j_gene: TRBJ2-1; v_gene: TRBV2; abundance: .
CDR3aa: ATQDRGRTDTQY; j_gene: TRBJ2-3; v_gene: TRBV4-1; abundance: .
CDR3aa: ASSLTKGVGSPLH; j_gene: TRBJ1-6; v_gene: TRBV7-6; abundance: .
CDR3aa: ASSHSQGWDSYNEQF; j_gene: TRBJ2-1; v_gene: TRBV7-6; abundance: .
CDR3aa: ASSQARQGADYT; j_gene: TRBJ1-2; v_gene: TRBV14; abundance: .
CDR3aa: ASSRPAGPSLETQY; j_gene: TRBJ2-5; v_gene: TRBV7-8; abundance: .
CDR3aa: AIRTANSYNEQF; j_gene: TRBJ2-1; v_gene: TRBV10-3; abundance: .
CDR3aa: AWSGATPETQY; j_gene: TRBJ2-5; v_gene: TRBV30; abundance: .
CDR3aa: ASSLSRVNTEAF; j_gene: TRBJ1-1; v_gene: TRBV5-6; abundance: few
CDR3aa: ASSPLPGTGRTYNEQF; j_gene: TRBJ2-1; v_gene: TRBV18; abundance: once
CDR3aa: ASSLGLAGAEQF; j_gene: TRBJ2-1; v_gene: TRBV7-2; abundance: .
CDR3aa: ASSILRSTGELF; j_gene: TRBJ2-2; v_gene: TRBV19; abundance: .
CDR3aa: ASSTPGQGDEESPLH; j_gene: TRBJ1-6; v_gene: TRBV19; abundance: .
CDR3aa: AWSAWDISYNSPLH; j_gene: TRBJ1-6; v_gene: TRBV30; abundance: .
CDR3aa: ASSFIGSGVYEQY; j_gene: TRBJ2-7; v_gene: TRBV28; abundance: .
CDR3aa: ASSSNFNYGYT; j_gene: TRBJ1-2; v_gene: TRBV19; abundance: .
CDR3aa: ASSFEEGGADTQY; j_gene: TRBJ2-3; v_gene: TRBV5-1; abundance: .
CDR3aa: AWSDPRTGHYEQY; j_gene: TRBJ2-7; v_gene: TRBV30; abundance: .
CDR3aa: ASSLDTTGSNQPQH; j_gene: TRBJ1-5; v_gene: TRBV7-9; abundance: .
CDR3aa: ASTPGGGGEQY; j_gene: TRBJ2-7; v_gene: TRBV28; abundance: .
CDR3aa: ASSSGTVGYGYT; j_gene: TRBJ1-2; v_gene: TRBV6-5; abundance: .
CDR3aa: ASSPKFDRVRDGYT; j_gene: TRBJ1-2; v_gene: TRBV7-2; abundance: .
CDR3aa: ASSYAQGGTEAF; j_gene: TRBJ1-1; v_gene: TRBV6-5; abundance: .
CDR3aa: ASSQDGAGGDTQY; j_gene: TRBJ2-3; v_gene: TRBV4-2; abundance: .
CDR3aa: ASRGSWGLTEAF; j_gene: TRBJ1-1; v_gene: TRBV27; abundance: .
CDR3aa: ASSPWTGNTGELF; j_gene: TRBJ2-2; v_gene: TRBV13; abundance: .
CDR3aa: AIAARGVGNSPLH; j_gene: TRBJ1-6; v_gene: TRBV10-3; abundance: .
CDR3aa: ATSRAGTGGSEQF; j_gene: TRBJ2-1; v_gene: TRBV15; abundance: .
CDR3aa: ASSFERGVDGGYT; j_gene: TRBJ1-2; v_gene: TRBV28; abundance: .
CDR3aa: ASSDRGSGNTEAF; j_gene: TRBJ1-1; v_gene: TRBV19; abundance: .
CDR3aa: ASSLRTSGGKLF; j_gene: TRBJ1-4; v_gene: TRBV5-1; abundance: .
CDR3aa: ASSFYQTFNYGYT; j_gene: TRBJ1-2; v_gene: TRBV5-4; abundance: .
CDR3aa: ASSLLPRDYEQY; j_gene: TRBJ2-7; v_gene: TRBV7-2; abundance: .
CDR3aa: ASSYGDRLNTEAF; j_gene: TRBJ1-1; v_gene: TRBV6-5; abundance: .
CDR3aa: ASSEDWDYGYT; j_gene: TRBJ1-2; v_gene: TRBV2; abundance: .
CDR3aa: AWSVDVGDTQY; j_gene: TRBJ2-3; v_gene: TRBV30; abundance: .
CDR3aa: ASSLGVYEQY; j_gene: TRBJ2-7; v_gene: TRBV5-4; abundance: .
CDR3aa: ASSLVAGSTDTQY; j_gene: TRBJ2-3; v_gene: TRBV7-2; abundance: .
CDR3aa: ASSRGTSGSMVQY; j_gene: TRBJ2-7; v_gene: TRBV4-3; abundance: .
CDR3aa: ASSQGRVAGPL; j_gene: TRBJ2-2; v_gene: TRBV4-3; abundance: .
CDR3aa: ASIDPGQPNSPLH; j_gene: TRBJ1-6; v_gene: TRBV6-4; abundance: .
CDR3aa: ASSPNTGELF; j_gene: TRBJ2-2; v_gene: TRBV19; abundance: .
CDR3aa: ATKGVGNQNTEAF; j_gene: TRBJ1-1; v_gene: TRBV28; abundance: .
CDR3aa: ASSLAGIITYTQY; j_gene: TRBJ2-3; v_gene: TRBV7-9; abundance: .
CDR3aa: ASSGRLGGTDTQY; j_gene: TRBJ2-3; v_gene: TRBV2; abundance: .
CDR3aa: ASSPKRLSYEQY; j_gene: TRBJ2-7; v_gene: TRBV7-9; abundance: .
CDR3aa: ASSLYTEAF; j_gene: TRBJ1-1; v_gene: TRBV5-6; abundance: few
CDR3aa: ASSQARGQGNSPLH; j_gene: TRBJ1-6; v_gene: TRBV4-3; abundance: .